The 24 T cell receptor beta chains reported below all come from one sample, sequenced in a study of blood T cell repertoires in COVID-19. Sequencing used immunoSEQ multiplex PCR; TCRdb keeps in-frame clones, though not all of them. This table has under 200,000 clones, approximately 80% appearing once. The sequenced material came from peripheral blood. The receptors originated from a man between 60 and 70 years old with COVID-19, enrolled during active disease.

CDR3 protein: CSETTAFYNEQFF. CDR3 nucleotide sequence: TGCAGCGAGACTACGGCCTTCTACAATGAGCAGTTCTTC. The rearrangement joins TRBV29-1 to TRBJ2-1, with D perhaps TRBD2 (5 bases). The CDR3 spans 13 residues. Trimming took off 7 bases at V and 3 bases at J, with 13 bases between the two ends. Per germline, CDR1 SQVTM and CDR2 ANQGSEA.

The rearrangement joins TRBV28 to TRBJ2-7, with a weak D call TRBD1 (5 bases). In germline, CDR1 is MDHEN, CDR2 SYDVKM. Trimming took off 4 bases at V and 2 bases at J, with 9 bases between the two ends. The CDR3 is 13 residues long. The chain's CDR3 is CASSSPDTYEQYF. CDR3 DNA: TGTGCCAGCAGTTCTCCGGACACCTACGAGCAGTACTTC.

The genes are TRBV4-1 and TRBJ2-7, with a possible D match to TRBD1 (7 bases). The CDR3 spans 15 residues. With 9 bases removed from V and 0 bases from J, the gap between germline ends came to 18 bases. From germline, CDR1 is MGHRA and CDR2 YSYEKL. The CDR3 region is CASNGQAGTSYEQYF. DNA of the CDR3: TGCGCCAGTAACGGACAGGCGGGGACCTCCTACGAGCAGTACTTC.

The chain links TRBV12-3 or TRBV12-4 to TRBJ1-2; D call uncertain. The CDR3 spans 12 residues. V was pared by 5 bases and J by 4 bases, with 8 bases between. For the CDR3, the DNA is TGTGCCAGCAGTCCAGGTCCCTATGGCTACACCTTC. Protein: CASSPGPYGYTF.

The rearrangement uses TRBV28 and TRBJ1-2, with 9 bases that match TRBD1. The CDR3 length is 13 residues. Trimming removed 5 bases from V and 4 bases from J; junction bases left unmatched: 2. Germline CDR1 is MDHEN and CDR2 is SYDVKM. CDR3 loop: CASSMDRGYGYTF. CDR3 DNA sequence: TGTGCCAGCAGTATGGACAGGGGCTATGGCTACACCTTC.

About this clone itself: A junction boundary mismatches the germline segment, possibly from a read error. The CDR3 protein is CAISESPGRRSF. As DNA, the CDR3 is TGTGCCATCAGTGAGTCGCCGGGGAGGCGATCCTTT. The rearrangement links TRBV10-3 to TRBJ1-1, with D unclear. Germline V gene sequence: CDR1 ENHRY, CDR2 SYGVKD. The CDR3 has 12 amino acids.

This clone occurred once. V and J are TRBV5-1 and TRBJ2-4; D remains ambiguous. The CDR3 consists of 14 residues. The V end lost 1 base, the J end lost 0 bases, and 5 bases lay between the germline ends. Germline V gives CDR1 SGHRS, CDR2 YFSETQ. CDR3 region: CASSLSVAKNIQYF. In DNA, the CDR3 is TGCGCCAGCAGCTTGAGCGTAGCCAAAAACATTCAGTACTTC.

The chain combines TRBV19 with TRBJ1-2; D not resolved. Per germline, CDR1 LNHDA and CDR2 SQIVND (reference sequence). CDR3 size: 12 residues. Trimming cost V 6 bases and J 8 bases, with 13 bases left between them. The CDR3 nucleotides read TGTGCCAGTAGAGCCGGCGGGGTCGGCTACACCTTC. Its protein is CASRAGGVGYTF.

Here the CDR3 reads CASSPLNRGPNQPQHF. The CDR3 bases are TGTGCCAGCAGCCCCCTAAACAGGGGGCCCAATCAGCCCCAGCATTTT. The J gene is TRBJ1-5, the V gene TRBV6-2 or TRBV6-3; 9 positions agree with TRBD1. The germline CDR1 and CDR2 sequences are MNHEY and SVGEGT. V was clipped by 6 bases and J by 3 bases; unmatched bases: 9. CDR3 length: 16 amino acids.

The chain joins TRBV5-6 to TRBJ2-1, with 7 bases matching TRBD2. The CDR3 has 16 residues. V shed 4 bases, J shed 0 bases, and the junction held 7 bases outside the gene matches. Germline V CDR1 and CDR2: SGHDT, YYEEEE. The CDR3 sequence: CASSGRAQVSYNEQFF. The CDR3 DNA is TGTGCCAGCAGCGGGAGGGCCCAGGTCTCCTACAATGAGCAGTTCTTC.

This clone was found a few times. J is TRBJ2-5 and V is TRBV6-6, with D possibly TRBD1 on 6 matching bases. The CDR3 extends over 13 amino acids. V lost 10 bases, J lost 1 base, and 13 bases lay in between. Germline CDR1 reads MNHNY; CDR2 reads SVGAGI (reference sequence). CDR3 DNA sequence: TGTGCCACAGGGGTAGGGGGCCAAGAGACCCAGTACTTC. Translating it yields CATGVGGQETQYF.

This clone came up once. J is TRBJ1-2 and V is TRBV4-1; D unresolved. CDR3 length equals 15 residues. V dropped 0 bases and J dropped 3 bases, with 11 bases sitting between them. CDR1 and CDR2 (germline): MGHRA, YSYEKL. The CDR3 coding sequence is TGCGCCAGCAGCCAAGATGCACAGCCATACTATGGCTACACCTTC. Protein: CASSQDAQPYYGYTF.

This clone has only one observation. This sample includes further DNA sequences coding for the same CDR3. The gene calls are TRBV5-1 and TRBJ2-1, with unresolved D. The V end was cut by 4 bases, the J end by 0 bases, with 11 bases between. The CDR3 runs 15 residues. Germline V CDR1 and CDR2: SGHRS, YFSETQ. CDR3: CASSLDGSSYNEQFF. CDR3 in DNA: TGCGCCAGCAGCCTAGACGGCAGCTCCTACAATGAGCAGTTCTTC.

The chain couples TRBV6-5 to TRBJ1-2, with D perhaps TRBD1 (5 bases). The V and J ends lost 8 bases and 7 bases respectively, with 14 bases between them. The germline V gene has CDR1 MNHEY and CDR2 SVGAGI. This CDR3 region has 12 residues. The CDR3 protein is CASSGGFGGYTF. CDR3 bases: TGTGCCAGCTCTGGGGGGTTTGGTGGCTACACCTTC.

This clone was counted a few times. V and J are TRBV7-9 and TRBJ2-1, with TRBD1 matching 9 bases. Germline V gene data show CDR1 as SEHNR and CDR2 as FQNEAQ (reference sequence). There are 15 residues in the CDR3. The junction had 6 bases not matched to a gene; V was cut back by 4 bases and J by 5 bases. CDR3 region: CASSSEGQGHNEQFF. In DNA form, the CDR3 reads TGTGCCAGCAGCTCTGAGGGACAGGGCCACAATGAGCAGTTCTTC.

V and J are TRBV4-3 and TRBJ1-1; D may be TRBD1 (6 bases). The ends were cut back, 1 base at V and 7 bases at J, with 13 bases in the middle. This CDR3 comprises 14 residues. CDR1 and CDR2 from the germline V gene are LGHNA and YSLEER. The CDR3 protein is CASSQGAGEHEAFF. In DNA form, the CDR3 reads TGCGCCAGCAGCCAAGGGGCAGGGGAGCATGAAGCTTTCTTT.

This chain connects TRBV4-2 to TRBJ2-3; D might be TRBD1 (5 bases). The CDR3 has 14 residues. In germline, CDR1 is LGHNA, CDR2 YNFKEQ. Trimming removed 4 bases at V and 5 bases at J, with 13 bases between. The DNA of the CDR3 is TGTGCCAGCAGCCCTGGAAGGGGAAGAGATACGCAGTATTTT. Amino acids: CASSPGRGRDTQYF.

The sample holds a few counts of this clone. CDR3 in DNA: TGTGCCAGCCAGGGGCCTGGAAACACCATATATTTT. Protein sequence: CASQGPGNTIYF. This chain uses TRBV11-3 with TRBJ1-3; D perhaps matches TRBD1 (6 bases). The V gene lost 8 bases and the J gene lost 2 bases, with 7 bases spanning the gap. This CDR3 has 12 amino acids. CDR1 and CDR2 (germline): SGHNT, YENEEA.

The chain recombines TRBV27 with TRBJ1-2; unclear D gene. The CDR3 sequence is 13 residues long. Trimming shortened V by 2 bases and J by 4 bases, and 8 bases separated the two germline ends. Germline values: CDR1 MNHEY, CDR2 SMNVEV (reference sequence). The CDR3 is CASSLTEAYGYTF. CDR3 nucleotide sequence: TGTGCCAGCAGTTTAACAGAAGCCTATGGCTACACCTTC.

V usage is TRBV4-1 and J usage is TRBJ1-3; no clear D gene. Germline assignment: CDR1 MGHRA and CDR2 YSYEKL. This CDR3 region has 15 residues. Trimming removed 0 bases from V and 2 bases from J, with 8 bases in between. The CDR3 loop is CASSQELTAGNTIYF. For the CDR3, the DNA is TGCGCCAGCAGCCAAGAACTCACGGCTGGAAACACCATATATTTT.

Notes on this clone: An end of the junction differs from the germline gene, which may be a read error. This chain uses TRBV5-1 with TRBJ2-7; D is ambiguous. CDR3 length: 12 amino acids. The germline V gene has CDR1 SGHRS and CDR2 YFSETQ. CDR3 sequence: CASSVNSDEQYF. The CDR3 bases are TGCGCCAGCAGCGTCAACTCCGACGAGCAGTACTTC.

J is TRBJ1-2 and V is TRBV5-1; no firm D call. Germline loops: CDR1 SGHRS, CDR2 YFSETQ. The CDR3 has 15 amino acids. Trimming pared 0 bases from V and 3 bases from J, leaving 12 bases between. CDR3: CASSLEEGRYYGYTF. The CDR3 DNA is TGCGCCAGCAGCTTGGAAGAGGGCCGATACTATGGCTACACCTTC.

The CDR3 is CASSPSGGRANEKLFF. CDR3 nucleotide sequence: TGTGCCAGCAGCCCCTCGGGGGGCAGGGCTAATGAAAAACTGTTTTTT. The V gene is TRBV7-6, the J gene TRBJ1-4; D might be TRBD1 (6 bases). Germline V gives CDR1 SGHVS, CDR2 FNYEAQ. The CDR3 extends over 16 amino acids. The V end was cut by 5 bases, the J end by 3 bases, with 16 bases between. Using reference TRBV7-6 and TRBJ1-4 for the parts outside the CDR3, the full variable domain is GAGVSQSPRYKVTKRGQDVALRCDPISGHVSLYWYRQALGQGPEFLTYFNYEAQQDKSGLPNDRFSAERPEGSISTLTIQRTEQRDSAMYRCASSPSGGRANEKLFFGSGTQLSVL.

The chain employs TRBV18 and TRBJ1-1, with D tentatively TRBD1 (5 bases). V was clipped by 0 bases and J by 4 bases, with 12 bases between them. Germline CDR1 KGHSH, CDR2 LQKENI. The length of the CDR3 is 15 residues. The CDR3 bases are TGTGCCAGCTCACCACCGACGGGGGTCGGCACTGAAGCTTTCTTT. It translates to CASSPPTGVGTEAFF. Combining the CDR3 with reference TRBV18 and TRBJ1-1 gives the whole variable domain NAGVMQNPRHLVRRRGQEARLRCSPMKGHSHVYWYRQLPEEGLKFMVYLQKENIIDESGMPKERFSAEFPKEGPSILRIQQVVRGDSAAYFCASSPPTGVGTEAFFGQGTRLTVV.